The present T cell receptor (beta chain) was sequenced within a study of blood T cell repertoires in COVID-19 (dated by TCRdb to about 2020). Context from the whole study: Samples from collaborators originated in the United States, Italy and Spain and spanned both the acute and convalescent phases of COVID-19. The repertoires were made available in a free public database intended to serve as a resource for research on the immune response to SARS-CoV-2. The prospective study material was composed of cDNA or gDNA derived from T cells, B-cell-depleted T cells, or PBMCs. Samples were obtained from the ongoing ImmuneRACE study (first 160 participants) and from 950 to 1,500 subjects provided by 6 global collaborators. Where available, HLA class I and class II types were obtained from metadata supplied by the sample provider rather than from assay-based typing. Deeply sampled blood TCRbeta repertoires from subjects exposed to, actively infected with, or recovered from COVID-19 were included in the dataset. The sample metadata nearly always contained a de-identified subject ID, COVID-19 status, age in years and sex.

General study outcomes and caveats: How much clinical and demographic metadata was included differed by source and by participant, and the metadata was provided uncurated.

In the prospective study, participants were about 18 to 90 years old, resided in around 25 geographic areas of the United States, and were enrolled through a virtual design. In the prospective study, cohorts were assigned on the basis of participant-reported clinical history obtained from a screening survey and a study questionnaire. Exposed participants had been in contact with someone with a PCR-confirmed or clinician-diagnosed COVID-19 case within 2 weeks of study entry. Each participant in the prospective study had whole blood, serum and a nasopharyngeal or oropharyngeal swab collected by mobile phlebotomists. Participants in the prospective study had the option to provide additional blood draws and questionnaires over an approximately two-month period. Prospective study blood samples were shipped either frozen or at room temperature before DNA extraction. TCRbeta CDR3 regions were amplified from genomic DNA by means of the immunoSEQ Assay, a bias-controlled multiplex PCR. In the original analysis: The number of nucleated cells in each sample was estimated by amplification of reference gene primers within the assay. To quantify the absolute abundance of each unique TCRbeta CDR3 rearrangement, sequence reads were collapsed and filtered. For each sample, productive Simpson clonality was calculated as the square root of Simpson's diversity index across productive rearrangements. In its TCRdb copy, this immuneACCESS table keeps in-frame sequences only and misses some clones. Where compared with another copy, unresolved V genes explain less than half of these, and the others have no known cause. For V, J and clone size, that table is used; D and trimming come from the DNA. This sample is represented by approximately 250,000 clones; 91% of them were singletons. The ten largest clones represent less than 3.5% of the sample.

About this clone: The antigen it binds to is not known. The input lacks base qualities; no much larger clone sits a single base away.

Counted from cysteine to phenylalanine, this CDR3 has 11 amino acids. The sequence is cut down to CDR3 DNA, 33 bases in frame from base 1. At the junction V is shortened by 4 bases and J by 5 bases, with 4 bases in between. CDR1 SGHDN and CDR2 FVKESK were looked up in the germline V gene. This clonotype was obtained from a man aged 35 to 55 who had been exposed to COVID-19. The chain is assembled from TRBV14 and TRBJ2-3, with the D segment identity uncertain. The sequencing input was PBMCs or T cells enriched from blood (not recorded which). CDR3 protein: CASSRGDTQYF. The nucleotide sequence reads TGTGCCAGCAGCCGCGGAGATACGCAGTATTTT.